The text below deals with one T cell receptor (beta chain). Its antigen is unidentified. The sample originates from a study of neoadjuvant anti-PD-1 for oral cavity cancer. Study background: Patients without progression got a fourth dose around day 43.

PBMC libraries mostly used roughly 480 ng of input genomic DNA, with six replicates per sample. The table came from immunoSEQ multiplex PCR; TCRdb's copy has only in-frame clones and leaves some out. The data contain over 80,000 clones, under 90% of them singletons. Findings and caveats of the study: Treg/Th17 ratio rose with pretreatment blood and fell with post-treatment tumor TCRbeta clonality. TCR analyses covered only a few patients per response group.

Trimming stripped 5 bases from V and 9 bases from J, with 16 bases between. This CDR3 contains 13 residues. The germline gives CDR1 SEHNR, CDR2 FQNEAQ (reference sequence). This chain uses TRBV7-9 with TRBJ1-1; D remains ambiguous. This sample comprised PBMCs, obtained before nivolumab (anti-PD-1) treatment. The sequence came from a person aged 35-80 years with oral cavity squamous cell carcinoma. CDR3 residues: CASSPRAGGKAFF. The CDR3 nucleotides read TGTGCCAGCAGCCCCCGGGCCGGCGGTAAAGCTTTCTTT.